The 32 T cell receptor beta chains below come from one sample, sequenced in a study of blood T cells in healthy people across ages. Using a J-beta primer mix together with a sample-barcoded 5' primer, a second PCR was run for roughly 6 to 11 cycles. TCRdb ran MiXCR on the 5' RACE reads and lists one entry per CDR3 protein. The sample contains about 1.8 million distinct CDR3 sequences, 40% to 55% of which appear only once. Specimen: blood. These receptors were obtained from a woman between 35 and 50 years old in good health.

V is TRBV15 and J is TRBJ1-5; 8 bases fit TRBD1. V shed 0 bases, J shed 5 bases, and the junction held 6 bases outside the gene matches. There are 16 residues in the CDR3. Germline V lookup: CDR1 LNHNV, CDR2 YYDKDF (reference sequence). DNA of the CDR3: TGTGCCACCAGCAGAGATGGGACAGGAGGGGATCAGCCCCAGCATTTT. It translates to CATSRDGTGGDQPQHF.

This chain links TRBV7-2 with TRBJ2-2; 7 bases are a match to TRBD1. The CDR3 consists of 16 residues. The trim removed 5 bases at V and 1 base at J, leaving 7 bases unmatched. Germline V CDR1 and CDR2: SGHTA, FQGNSA. In DNA, the CDR3 is TGTGCCAGCAGCATTGACAGGGTTCGGAACACCGGGGAGCTGTTTTTT. Amino acids: CASSIDRVRNTGELFF.

The chain combines TRBV20-1 with TRBJ1-4, with D possibly matching TRBD1 (5 bases). Germline V gives CDR1 DFQATT, CDR2 SNEGSKA (reference sequence). The length of the CDR3 is 12 residues. Between the trimmed V and J ends, which lost 7 bases and 3 bases, there was a span of 9 bases. This chain's CDR3 is CSEQGPNEKLFF. The CDR3 nucleotides are TGCAGTGAGCAGGGACCTAATGAAAAACTGTTTTTT.

The rearrangement links TRBV28 to TRBJ1-1, with D maybe TRBD1 (6 bases). In germline, CDR1 is MDHEN, CDR2 SYDVKM. V dropped 6 bases and J dropped 5 bases, with 16 bases sitting between them. The CDR3 loop spans 14 amino acids. In DNA form, the CDR3 reads TGTGCCAGCAGCAATGCAGGGGAGGGGACTGAAGCTTTCTTT. It yields the protein CASSNAGEGTEAFF.

This clonotype was counted only a few times. The genes are TRBV7-2 and TRBJ2-5; possibly TRBD2 for D (5 bases). Germline CDR1 and CDR2: SGHTA and FQGNSA. V was pared by 0 bases and J by 9 bases, with 11 bases between. CDR3 length equals 13 residues. The CDR3 here is CASSLARAAAQYF. As DNA, the CDR3 is TGTGCCAGCAGCTTAGCGAGGGCCGCGGCCCAGTACTTC.

The rearrangement uses TRBV24-1 and TRBJ1-2, with D unresolved. The ends were cut back, 1 base at V and 6 bases at J, with 8 bases in the middle. The germline CDR1 and CDR2 sequences are KGHDR and SFDVKD. This CDR3 has 13 residues. The DNA for the CDR3 is TGTGCCACCAGTGATTTTACCGGAAATGGCTACACCTTC. This sequence encodes CATSDFTGNGYTF.

This chain links TRBV6-2 or TRBV6-3 with TRBJ2-1; D might be TRBD1 or TRBD2, each matching 5 bases. V lost 7 bases and J lost 5, with 12 bases in between. Germline V CDR1 and CDR2: MNHEY, SVGEGT. CDR3 length: 13 amino acids. The CDR3 DNA follows: TGTGCCAGCACTGGGGGTAGGCACAATGAGCAGTTCTTC. Translating gives CASTGGRHNEQFF.

The chain uses TRBV24-1 and TRBJ1-2, with 9 bases that match TRBD1. CDR1 KGHDR and CDR2 SFDVKD come from the germline V gene. This CDR3 comprises 13 residues. Germline trimming cut 8 bases from V and 4 bases from J; bases unmatched to any gene: 4. This CDR3 is CATTPGQGYGYTF. CDR3 bases: TGTGCCACCACACCGGGACAGGGCTATGGCTACACCTTC.

This chain connects TRBV13 to TRBJ2-5; possibly TRBD1 for D (5 bases). V gave up 1 base and J gave up 4 bases, with 10 bases separating them. From germline, CDR1 is PRHDT and CDR2 FYEKMQ (reference sequence). This CDR3 has 14 residues. This CDR3 is CASSLEARGETQYF. CDR3 nucleotide sequence: TGTGCCAGCAGCTTAGAGGCTAGGGGAGAGACCCAGTACTTC.

CDR3 sequence reads: CASRRQGSNSEAFF. The CDR3 DNA follows: TGTGCCAGCAGGAGACAGGGAAGTAACTCTGAAGCTTTCTTT. The V and J genes are TRBV27 and TRBJ1-1; TRBD1 matches 7 bases. Germline-derived CDR1 and CDR2 are MNHEY and SMNVEV (reference sequence). This CDR3 is 14 amino acids long. Trimming cost V 6 bases and J 6 bases; bases outside gene matches: 10.

The chain's CDR3 is CSARDRIGKSRDEQYF. As DNA, the CDR3 is TGCAGTGCTAGAGATCGGATAGGGAAGTCGCGGGACGAGCAGTACTTC. The genes are TRBV20-1 and TRBJ2-7, with D perhaps matching TRBD2 (5 bases). Trimming pared 0 bases from V and 5 bases from J, leaving 20 bases between. Per germline, CDR1 DFQATT and CDR2 SNEGSKA (reference sequence). The CDR3 loop spans 16 amino acids.

The chain couples TRBV3-1 to TRBJ1-2, with TRBD1 identical over 7 bases. The CDR3 extends over 14 amino acids. Losses at the gene ends were 3 bases for V and 2 bases for J; bases not matched to a gene: 3. Germline V lookup: CDR1 LGHDT, CDR2 YNNKEL (reference sequence). The CDR3 sequence is CASSHQGGNYGYTF. CDR3 DNA: TGTGCCAGCAGCCACCAGGGGGGAAACTATGGCTACACCTTC.

This chain uses TRBV7-2 with TRBJ2-1; D is uncertain. The germline gives CDR1 SGHTA, CDR2 FQGNSA. This CDR3 region has 14 residues. Trimming pared 5 bases from V and 8 bases from J, leaving 16 bases between. The CDR3 loop reads CASSPTSLVDEQFF. The CDR3 DNA follows: TGTGCCAGCAGCCCCACGTCCTTAGTGGATGAGCAGTTCTTC.

This clonotype has a single count. CDR3: CSAEHGQETQYF. CDR3 DNA sequence: TGCAGTGCTGAACATGGGCAGGAGACCCAGTACTTC. The V call is TRBV20-1, the J call TRBJ2-5, with D unresolved. Germline lookup yields CDR1 DFQATT and CDR2 SNEGSKA (reference sequence). Trimming stripped 5 bases from V and 5 bases from J, with 12 bases between. The CDR3 length is 12 residues.

The CDR3 coding sequence is TGTGCCTACTCCCTCGGGGGTACTCAAAACATTCAGTACTTC. It encodes CAYSLGGTQNIQYF. V gene TRBV30 combines with J gene TRBJ2-4, with D tentatively TRBD2 (6 bases). Germline CDR1 GTSNPN, CDR2 SVGIG (reference sequence). This CDR3 region has 14 residues. V dropped 7 bases and J dropped 5 bases, with 18 bases sitting between them.

The chain recombines TRBV12-3 or TRBV12-4 with TRBJ2-1, with D perhaps TRBD1 (7 bases). The CDR3 length is 14 residues. V lost 5 bases, J lost 9 bases, and 17 bases lay in between. The CDR3 protein is CASSPRQGLAEQFF. The CDR3 DNA reads TGTGCCAGCAGTCCCCGACAGGGACTCGCTGAGCAGTTCTTC.

V and J are TRBV12-3 or TRBV12-4 and TRBJ2-7; 8 nucleotides align to TRBD1. This CDR3 is 14 amino acids long. V was pared by 6 bases and J by 5 bases, with 9 bases of the junction left unmatched. The CDR3 loop is CASSRGQAAHEQYF. CDR3 DNA: TGTGCCAGCAGCAGGGGACAGGCAGCCCACGAGCAGTACTTC.

This clonotype was detected a few times. This chain uses TRBV28 with TRBJ1-5; D is unclear. The CDR3 totals 15 residues. CDR1 is MDHEN and CDR2 is SYDVKM in the germline V gene. V shed 8 bases and J shed 4 bases, with 18 bases lying between them. This chain's CDR3 is CASSMRGPLNQPQHF. CDR3 sequence (DNA): TGTGCCAGCTCAATGCGGGGTCCCCTGAATCAGCCCCAGCATTTT.

This clonotype has only a few counts. The CDR3 nucleotides read TGCAGTGCTAGGATCCGGGGCAGCTCCTATAATTCACCCCTCCACTTT. Its translation: CSARIRGSSYNSPLHF. The rearrangement uses TRBV20-1 and TRBJ1-6; D possibly corresponds to TRBD1 (5 bases). The CDR3 has 16 residues. Germline V gene data show CDR1 as DFQATT and CDR2 as SNEGSKA (reference sequence). Trimming took 3 bases from V and 0 from J, leaving 12 bases between them.

This clonotype was observed a few times. The gene calls are TRBV28 and TRBJ2-3; the match to TRBD1 covers 9 bases. Germline values: CDR1 MDHEN, CDR2 SYDVKM. This CDR3 is built from 18 residues. With V trimmed by 5 bases and J by 6 bases, 18 bases remained unmatched. CDR3 loop: CASSPTRTGAAFGDTQYF. The CDR3 DNA follows: TGTGCCAGCAGTCCGACCAGGACAGGGGCGGCCTTTGGTGATACGCAGTATTTT. Full variable domain (remainder filled in from reference TRBV28 and TRBJ2-3): DVKVTQSSRYLVKRTGEKVFLECVQDMDHENMFWYRQDPGLGLRLIYFSYDVKMKEKGDIPEGYSVSREKKERFSLILESASTNQTSMYLCASSPTRTGAAFGDTQYFGPGTRLTVL.

CDR3 sequence reads: CATSPTSGGLTDTQYF. DNA for the CDR3: TGTGCCACCAGCCCAACATCGGGGGGACTCACAGATACGCAGTATTTT. This chain connects TRBV15 to TRBJ2-3, with TRBD2 matching over 7 bases. CDR3 size: 16 residues. V shed 5 bases and J 2 bases; nucleotides not matched to a gene: 10. Germline loops: CDR1 LNHNV, CDR2 YYDKDF (reference sequence). Variable domain in full (rest from reference TRBV15 and TRBJ2-3): DAMVIQNPRYQVTQFGKPVTLSCSQTLNHNVMYWYQQKSSQAPKLLFHYYDKDFNNEADTPDNFQSRRPNTSFCFLDIRSPGLGDTAMYLCATSPTSGGLTDTQYFGPGTRLTVL.

The chain is built from TRBV20-1 and TRBJ2-7; 7 bases line up with TRBD1. The ends lost 1 base at V and 3 bases at J; junction bases unmatched: 9. Germline CDR1 DFQATT, CDR2 SNEGSKA (reference sequence). This CDR3 comprises 15 residues. CDR3 loop: CSARVPRGLSYEQYF. The CDR3 nucleotides are TGCAGTGCTAGAGTCCCCAGGGGGTTAAGCTACGAGCAGTACTTC.

This sequence joins TRBV19 and TRBJ2-4; 7 bases are shared with TRBD1. V shed 4 bases, J shed 0 bases, and the junction held 6 bases outside the gene matches. The CDR3 extends over 16 amino acids. The germline V gene has CDR1 LNHDA and CDR2 SQIVND (reference sequence). In DNA, the CDR3 is TGTGCCAGTAGTACTTCACAGGGGATAGCCAAAAACATTCAGTACTTC. It specifies CASSTSQGIAKNIQYF.

This clonotype came up a few times. The CDR3 nucleotides are TGCAGCGTTGAAGTGGCGGGAGGGGGTGACGAGCAGTACTTC. Amino acids: CSVEVAGGGDEQYF. The genes are TRBV29-1 and TRBJ2-7, with 9 bases that match TRBD2. CDR1 is SQVTM and CDR2 is ANQGSEA in the germline V gene. After removal of 1 base from V and 5 bases from J, the junction contained 6 bases not matched to a gene. This CDR3 has 14 amino acids.

This clonotype appeared many times. This CDR3 is CASSATGDYGYTF. For the CDR3, the DNA is TGTGCCAGCAGCGCCACAGGGGACTATGGCTACACCTTC. The chain links TRBV25-1 to TRBJ1-2; TRBD1 aligns across 7 bases. The V segment lost 6 bases and the J segment 3 bases; nucleotides outside the gene matches: 4. This CDR3 comprises 13 residues. The germline V gene has CDR1 MGHDK and CDR2 SYGVNS.

The rearrangement links TRBV6-5 to TRBJ2-3; 9 bases are a match to TRBD2. CDR1 MNHEY and CDR2 SVGAGI come from the germline V gene. The CDR3 spans 18 residues. V was pared by 0 bases and J by 8 bases, with 15 bases of the junction left unmatched. CDR3 sequence reads: CASSYSIPASGELGTQYF. As DNA, the CDR3 is TGTGCCAGCAGTTACTCGATCCCGGCTAGCGGGGAGTTGGGTACGCAGTATTTT.

The chain is built from TRBV5-1 and TRBJ2-1; D not certain. The V end lost 3 bases, the J end lost 7 bases, and 17 bases lay between the germline ends. From germline, CDR1 is SGHRS and CDR2 YFSETQ. This CDR3 region has 15 residues. The CDR3 loop is CASSSQYGSRNEQFF. DNA for the CDR3: TGCGCCAGCAGCTCTCAATACGGGTCGAGGAATGAGCAGTTCTTC. The full variable domain, with the rest looked up from reference TRBV5-1 and TRBJ2-1, is KAGVTQTPRYLIKTRGQQVTLSCSPISGHRSVSWYQQTPGQGLQFLFEYFSETQRNKGNFPGRFSGRQFSNSRSEMNVSTLELGDSALYLCASSSQYGSRNEQFFGPGTRLTVL.

The chain couples TRBV4-3 to TRBJ2-7; D possibly corresponds to TRBD2 (5 bases). The germline V and J ends were trimmed by 3 bases and 2 bases, with 20 bases remaining between them. Per the germline V gene, CDR1 is LGHNA and CDR2 is YSLEER. This CDR3 spans 17 amino acids. CDR3 nucleotide sequence: TGCGCCAGCAGCCAGGCAGTTAGCGTACAGAGGACCTACGAGCAGTACTTC. Protein: CASSQAVSVQRTYEQYF.

The chain uses TRBV28 and TRBJ2-4; 7 bases fit TRBD1. CDR3 length equals 14 residues. The germline gives CDR1 MDHEN, CDR2 SYDVKM. V was pared by 2 bases and J by 9 bases, with 7 bases of the junction left unmatched. Written as DNA, the CDR3 is TGTGCCAGCAGTTTAGGGTATGGGGACAGCATTCAGTACTTC. Translation: CASSLGYGDSIQYF.

The rearrangement uses TRBV7-2 and TRBJ1-1; 7 bases agree with TRBD1. Germline values: CDR1 SGHTA, CDR2 FQGNSA. V shed 3 bases, J shed 1 base, and the junction held 5 bases outside the gene matches. This CDR3 comprises 15 residues. The CDR3 is CASSFQGGRNTEAFF. CDR3 coding DNA: TGTGCCAGCAGCTTCCAGGGGGGTAGGAACACTGAAGCTTTCTTT. Drawing the rest from reference TRBV7-2 and TRBJ1-1, the complete variable domain is GAGVSQSPSNKVTEKGKDVELRCDPISGHTALYWYRQSLGQGLEFLIYFQGNSAPDKSGLPSDRFSAERTGGSVSTLTIQRTQQEDSAVYLCASSFQGGRNTEAFFGQGTRLTVV.

This clonotype has only one observation. The chain carries TRBV20-1 and TRBJ2-1; D may be TRBD2 (7 bases). The CDR3 is 15 amino acids. The germline V gene has CDR1 DFQATT and CDR2 SNEGSKA (reference sequence). Trimming took off 1 base at V and 7 bases at J, with 17 bases between the two ends. This chain's CDR3 is CSARGMRGLVNEQFF. DNA for the CDR3: TGCAGTGCTAGAGGGATGCGGGGGCTGGTGAATGAGCAGTTCTTC.

The chain joins TRBV28 to TRBJ2-2; weak D call: TRBD1 (5 bases). Germline lookup yields CDR1 MDHEN and CDR2 SYDVKM. V was cut by 7 bases and J by 1 base, with 7 bases left in between. This CDR3 contains 13 residues. DNA of the CDR3: TGTGCCAGCATTACAGGGAACACCGGGGAGCTGTTTTTT. It translates to CASITGNTGELFF.